Included here is one TCR beta chain sequence, with context. Its antigen is currently unknown. Combining a sample-barcoded 5' primer with a J-beta primer mix, a second PCR ran for roughly 6 to 12 cycles. Via MiXCR, TCRdb re-called the 5' RACE reads, giving one row per CDR3 protein. The table shows about 780,000 distinct CDR3 sequences, with under 30% occurring only once. This entry comes from a study of blood T cells in healthy people across ages. Study-wide findings and caveats: A strong correlation between TCR beta diversity and naive T cell percentage was seen.

These data also featured in a second study, about T cells of mothers and their children.

Source material: blood. The sequence was collected from a boy aged 10-17 years in good health.

In nucleotides, the CDR3 is TGTGCCACCTCGATGCGGCCCGGCGGGACTGAAGCTTTCTTT. It is translated as CATSMRPGGTEAFF. The chain has TRBV27 and TRBJ1-1; no reliable D call. CDR1 and CDR2 (germline): MNHEY, SMNVEV (reference sequence). The V gene lost 10 bases and the J gene lost 5 bases, with 20 bases spanning the gap. CDR3 length equals 14 residues.